The 14 T cell receptor beta chains in this list originate from one sample, sequenced in a study of shared clonotypes between healthy human individuals. Some clones are missing from TCRdb's copy, which holds only in-frame ones; the method was immunoSEQ multiplex PCR. In the table there are approximately 600,000 clones, approximately 95% of which are singletons. CD45RO-negative CD8 cells positively selected for CCR7 made up the naive population, which excluded terminally differentiated effector memory CD45RA+ cells. Sequenced material: naive CD8+ T cells sorted from blood. The receptor source for this set is a woman in her 30s in good health.

This sequence joins TRBV2 and TRBJ2-5; 7 nucleotides line up with TRBD1. The germline CDR1 and CDR2 sequences are SNHLY and FYNNEI. The trim removed 5 bases at V and 3 bases at J, leaving 6 bases unmatched. The CDR3 extends over 14 amino acids. CDR3 nucleotide sequence: TGTGCCAGCAGTCTGGGACAGATTAAAGAGACCCAGTACTTC. Amino acid sequence: CASSLGQIKETQYF.

A few counts support this clone. The genes are TRBV28 and TRBJ1-5; no definite D call. CDR1 MDHEN and CDR2 SYDVKM come from the germline V gene. Trimming removed 5 bases from V and 2 bases from J, with 7 bases in between. CDR3 length: 13 residues. The CDR3 loop reads CASSPRRNQPQHF. The DNA of the CDR3 is TGTGCCAGCAGTCCCCGTCGCAATCAGCCCCAGCATTTT.

The chain links TRBV10-2 to TRBJ2-1; 7 bases match TRBD2. Trimming took 7 bases from V and 10 from J; bases not matched to a gene: 7. The CDR3 has 12 amino acids. Germline lookup yields CDR1 WSHSY and CDR2 SAAADI. The CDR3 spells CASITGGGEQFF. In DNA form, the CDR3 reads TGCGCCAGCATTACGGGAGGTGGAGAGCAGTTCTTC.

The chain carries TRBV7-9 and TRBJ2-2; 8 nucleotides match TRBD2. There are 16 residues in the CDR3. Germline CDR1 SEHNR, CDR2 FQNEAQ (reference sequence). Trimming removed 0 bases from V and 5 bases from J; junction bases left unmatched: 5. The CDR3 loop is CASSLAASGPTGELFF. CDR3 DNA sequence: TGTGCCAGCAGCTTAGCAGCTAGCGGGCCGACCGGGGAGCTGTTTTTT.

The chain joins TRBV11-2 to TRBJ1-4; 8 bases match TRBD1. Germline CDR1 and CDR2: SGHAT and FQNNGV. Germline trimming cut 2 bases from V and 4 bases from J; bases unmatched to any gene: 0. CDR3 length: 14 amino acids. CDR3 loop: CASSLTGGNEKLFF. CDR3 nucleotides: TGTGCCAGCAGCTTAACAGGGGGTAATGAAAAACTGTTTTTT.

This clone occurred once. The chain recombines TRBV29-1 with TRBJ2-2, with unresolved D. The length of the CDR3 is 16 residues. Trimming took 1 base from V and 2 from J, leaving 14 bases between them. Germline lookup yields CDR1 SQVTM and CDR2 ANQGSEA. The CDR3, as DNA: TGCAGCGTTGAAGGCGTACCGGGCCGAAACACCGGGGAGCTGTTTTTT. It translates to CSVEGVPGRNTGELFF.

This clone was observed a single time. CDR3 amino acids: CSGSGTGLEKAFF. The CDR3 nucleotides are TGCAGCGGCTCCGGGACAGGGCTCGAAAAAGCTTTCTTT. V gene TRBV29-1 combines with J gene TRBJ1-1, with TRBD1 identical over 9 bases. The trim removed 7 bases at V and 9 bases at J, leaving 12 bases unmatched. The CDR3 contains 13 residues. Per germline, CDR1 SQVTM and CDR2 ANQGSEA.

This sequence joins TRBV19 and TRBJ1-3; TRBD1 is a possible D gene (6 bases). The CDR3 length is 17 residues. Germline CDR1 and CDR2: LNHDA and SQIVND (reference sequence). Trimming pared 4 bases from V and 0 bases from J, leaving 16 bases between. DNA for the CDR3: TGTGCCAGTAGTACGCGGGACAACAAACGCTCTGGAAACACCATATATTTT. This sequence encodes CASSTRDNKRSGNTIYF.

This chain uses TRBV11-2 with TRBJ2-2; the match to TRBD2 covers 8 bases. Germline CDR1 SGHAT, CDR2 FQNNGV. The junction had 3 bases not matched to a gene; V was cut back by 1 base and J by 5 bases. This CDR3 is built from 15 residues. CDR3 loop: CASSLVAGLTGELFF. The CDR3 nucleotides are TGTGCCAGCAGCTTAGTAGCGGGATTAACCGGGGAGCTGTTTTTT. The full variable domain, its missing parts supplied by reference TRBV11-2 and TRBJ2-2, is EAGVAQSPRYKIIEKRQSVAFWCNPISGHATLYWYQQILGQGPKLLIQFQNNGVVDDSQLPKDRFSAERLKGVDSTLKIQPAKLEDSAVYLCASSLVAGLTGELFFGEGSRLTVL.

This clone was seen just once. V and J are TRBV28 and TRBJ1-1, with D possibly TRBD1 on 5 matching bases. V was shortened by 0 bases and J by 1 base, with 9 bases between the two germline ends. Germline V gene lookup returns CDR1 MDHEN and CDR2 SYDVKM. CDR3 length: 15 residues. In DNA form, the CDR3 reads TGTGCCAGCAGTTTATGGGGGGGATCGAACACTGAAGCTTTCTTT. Translated: CASSLWGGSNTEAFF.

The chain joins TRBV7-8 to TRBJ1-1; D gene unclear. The CDR3 sequence is 15 residues long. V lost 0 bases and J 0 bases, leaving 8 bases between the germline ends. Germline CDR1 SGHVS, CDR2 FQNEAQ. DNA for the CDR3: TGTGCCAGCAGCTTAGCTACAAGAATGAACACTGAAGCTTTCTTT. Translating gives CASSLATRMNTEAFF.

The J gene is TRBJ2-7, the V gene TRBV11-2; perhaps TRBD2 as D (5 bases). Germline CDR1 is SGHAT and CDR2 is FQNNGV. Trimming shortened V by 5 bases and J by 6 bases, and 5 bases separated the two germline ends. This CDR3 is 10 amino acids long. CDR3 protein: CASSAGEQYF. In DNA, the CDR3 is TGTGCCAGCAGCGCGGGCGAGCAGTACTTC.

The chain recombines TRBV28 with TRBJ1-5; D remains unclear. Trimming pared 6 bases from V and 5 bases from J, leaving 8 bases between. The CDR3 has 12 amino acids. The germline CDR1 and CDR2 sequences are MDHEN and SYDVKM. CDR3 sequence (DNA): TGTGCCAGCAGAGATCAGGATCAGCCCCAGCATTTT. As protein: CASRDQDQPQHF. The variable domain in full, completed from reference TRBV28 and TRBJ1-5, reads DVKVTQSSRYLVKRTGEKVFLECVQDMDHENMFWYRQDPGLGLRLIYFSYDVKMKEKGDIPEGYSVSREKKERFSLILESASTNQTSMYLCASRDQDQPQHFGDGTRLSIL.

The gene calls are TRBV6-7 and TRBJ2-7; 11 nucleotides line up with TRBD2. TRBV6-7 is an open reading frame whose function is uncertain. The CDR3 covers 23 residues. The V gene end was trimmed by 7 bases and the J gene end by 0 bases; junction bases not matched to a gene: 29. CDR3 bases: TGTGCCAGCACCAGGGGCAGGCAATCTTACGGGACTAGCGGAACAAGGAGCTCCTACGAGCAGTACTTC. It is translated as CASTRGRQSYGTSGTRSSYEQYF.